The sample holds many counts of the clone carrying this T cell receptor beta chain. Antigen: not known. The sample is drawn from a study of regulatory T cells in long-lasting Graves disease. Regarding time point: persistent/refractory GD, antithyroid drugs over 5 years with positive TRAb. PBMC RNA was the source of the TCR library. The germline V gene has CDR1 GTSNPN and CDR2 SVGIG (reference sequence). V was pared by 4 bases and J by 5 bases, with 11 bases between. The CDR3 covers 12 residues. Study-wide results and limits: TRBV28, TRBJ1-2 and TRBJ2-5 emerged as the favored segments in persistent disease.

According to the study, TCR beta libraries were built with iRepertoire HTBI primers and CDR3-region Arm-PCR. TCRdb used MiXCR to reprocess the multiplex PCR reads, holding one entry per CDR3 protein. Seen here are hundreds of thousands of distinct CDR3 sequences, about a fifth observed once, and the top ten hold 6.5% to 8%. The source is a female donor with Graves disease. The source was peripheral blood mononuclear cells (PBMCs), collected when the disease was refractory, from a patient treated with antithyroid drugs. The chain is built from TRBV30 and TRBJ1-1; no clear D. CDR3 loop: CAWTQLGTEAFF. The CDR3 DNA reads TGTGCCTGGACTCAGTTGGGTACTGAAGCTTTCTTT.